This record concerns one T cell receptor (beta chain) sequence. The table lists this clonotype with many counts. Its recognized antigen is unknown. Nothing much larger sits one base from this clone, and base qualities are not available. This entry is derived from a study of spatial heterogeneity in lung cancer (dated by TCRdb to 2018 to 2020). Regarding the study in general: More beta-chain than alpha-chain transcripts were consistently detected, likely reflecting higher beta-chain transcript abundance. In non-small cell lung cancer, the study made a quantitative comparison of TCR alpha and beta repertoires among multiple tumor regions, matched nontumor lung and blood. In the raw uncorrected reads, each unique combination of TCR and UMI appeared more than ten times on average. Both alpha and beta chains were TCR-sequenced in 210 or so tumor regions, 64 matched nontumor lung samples and around 50 PBMC samples obtained at surgery. Nonsynonymous mutation counts, determined by whole-exome sequencing of tumor tissue, were related to TCR repertoire features. Results the study describes overall, beyond this receptor: Ubiquitous expanded tumor TCRs showed up in blood more often at tumor resection than at routine follow-up. Additional single-cell paired TCR alpha and beta sequencing was considered necessary to confirm, at a functional level, the hypothesis that regional TCRs recognize regional mutations.

This specimen's time point label, interpreted: sample taken at primary tumor resection. For TCR sequencing, whole RNA was extracted from tumor and nontumor lung tissue, or from cryopreserved PBMC samples, and no cell sorting was done. The donors were approximately 70 patients from the lung TRACERx cohort who had early-stage, untreated non-small cell lung cancer. A patient was chosen for TCR sequencing only when enough RNA was available from at least two tumor regions. In the germline V gene (reference sequence), CDR1 corresponds to DFQATT and CDR2 to SNEGSKA. The CDR3 spans 10 residues, from the cysteine through the phenylalanine. Left in the record is the CDR3 DNA by itself, 30 bases read in frame from the first base. Between the V and J ends, shortened by 7 bases and 2 bases respectively, the junction contains 6 bases. Library generation was performed with 5' RACE. TCRdb shows the sequencer as NextSeq 500. To allow correction of PCR and sequencing errors, the TCR library protocol tagged every TCR cDNA molecule with a unique molecular identifier. In the source study's methods: TCR identification, UMI-based error correction and CDR3 extraction were performed with Decombinator tools. TCRs above a frequency of 2 per 1,000, corresponding to the top 1% of the tumor frequency distribution, were defined as expanded. Renyi diversity was computed with the R vegan package after each repertoire had been subsampled 100 times to 5,000 TCRs. To build CDR3 similarity networks, amino acid triplet string-kernel similarity was used, and CDR3s were connected when their pairwise similarity was above 0.82. The public reads were quality trimmed at Q25 with fastp and then assembled into clones with MiXCR by TCRdb, keeping productive beta chains. Each CDR3 protein gets just one entry, which takes the most common genes and DNA from the rows behind it. What appears here as the V and J calls and clone size reflects TCRdb's work, not the paper's. For this sample the table gives 22,000 or so distinct CDR3 sequences, of which about 4.9% were detected only once. Under 45% of the sample is held by the ten biggest clonotypes.

Rearrangement joined TRBV20-1 to TRBJ2-7, with the D gene too uncertain to name. The TCR comes from a male donor with early-stage non-small cell lung cancer. Source: PBMCs, taken at surgery. In nucleotides, the sequence is TGCAGTGTTGGCGCCTACGAGCAGTACTTC. This sequence encodes CSVGAYEQYF.